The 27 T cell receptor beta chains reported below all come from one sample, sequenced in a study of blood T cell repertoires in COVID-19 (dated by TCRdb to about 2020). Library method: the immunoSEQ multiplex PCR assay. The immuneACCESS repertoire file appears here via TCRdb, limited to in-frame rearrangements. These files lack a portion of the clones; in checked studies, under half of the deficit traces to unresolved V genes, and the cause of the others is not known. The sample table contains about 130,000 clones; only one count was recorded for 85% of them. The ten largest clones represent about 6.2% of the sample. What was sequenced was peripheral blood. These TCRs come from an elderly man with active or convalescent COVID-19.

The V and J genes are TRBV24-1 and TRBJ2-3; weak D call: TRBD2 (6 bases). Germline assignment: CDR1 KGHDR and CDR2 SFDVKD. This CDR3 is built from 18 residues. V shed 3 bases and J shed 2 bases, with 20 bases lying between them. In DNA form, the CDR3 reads TGTGCCACCAGTGATAAGAAGGGGAGGACCAGAAACACAGATACGCAGTATTTT. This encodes CATSDKKGRTRNTDTQYF.

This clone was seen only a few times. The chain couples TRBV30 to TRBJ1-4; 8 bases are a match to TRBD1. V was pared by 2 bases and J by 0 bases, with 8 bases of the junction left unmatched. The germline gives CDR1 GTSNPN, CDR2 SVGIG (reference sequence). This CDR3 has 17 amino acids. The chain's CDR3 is CAWSPNRGAATNEKLFF. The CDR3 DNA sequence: TGTGCCTGGAGTCCCAACAGGGGGGCTGCAACTAATGAAAAACTGTTTTTT.

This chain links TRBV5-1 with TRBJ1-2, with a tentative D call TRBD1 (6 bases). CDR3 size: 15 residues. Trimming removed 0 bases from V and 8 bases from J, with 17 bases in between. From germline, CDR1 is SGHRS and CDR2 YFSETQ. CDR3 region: CASSLEGQPREGYTF. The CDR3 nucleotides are TGCGCCAGCAGCTTGGAAGGACAGCCGAGGGAGGGCTACACCTTC.

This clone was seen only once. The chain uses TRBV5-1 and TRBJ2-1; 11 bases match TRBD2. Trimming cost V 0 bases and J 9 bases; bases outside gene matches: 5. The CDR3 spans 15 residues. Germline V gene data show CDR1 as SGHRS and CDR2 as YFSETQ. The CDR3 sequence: CASSLGLAGGTEQFF. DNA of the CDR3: TGCGCCAGCAGCTTGGGCCTAGCGGGAGGCACTGAGCAGTTCTTC.

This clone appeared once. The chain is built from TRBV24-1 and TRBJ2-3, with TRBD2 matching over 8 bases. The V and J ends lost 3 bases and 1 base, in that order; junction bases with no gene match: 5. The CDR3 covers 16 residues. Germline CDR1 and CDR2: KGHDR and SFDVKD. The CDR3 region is CATSDTGLAGTDTQYF. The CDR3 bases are TGTGCCACCAGTGATACCGGACTAGCCGGCACAGATACGCAGTATTTT.

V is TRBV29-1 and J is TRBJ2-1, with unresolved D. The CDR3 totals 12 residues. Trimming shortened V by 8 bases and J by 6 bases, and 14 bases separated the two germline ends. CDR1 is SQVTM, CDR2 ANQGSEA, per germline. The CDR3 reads CSIVVALNEQFF. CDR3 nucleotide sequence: TGCAGCATCGTTGTGGCCCTCAATGAGCAGTTCTTC.

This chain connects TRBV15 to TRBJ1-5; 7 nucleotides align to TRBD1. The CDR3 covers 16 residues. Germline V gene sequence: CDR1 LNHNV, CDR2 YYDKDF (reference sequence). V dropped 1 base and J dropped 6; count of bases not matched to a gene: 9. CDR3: CATSRGGTVGGQPQHF. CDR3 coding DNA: TGTGCCACCAGCAGAGGGGGGACAGTGGGGGGTCAGCCCCAGCATTTT.

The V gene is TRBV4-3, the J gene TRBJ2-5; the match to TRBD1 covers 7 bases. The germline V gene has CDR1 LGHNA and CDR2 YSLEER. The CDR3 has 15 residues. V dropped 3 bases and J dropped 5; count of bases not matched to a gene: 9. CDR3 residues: CASSHATGAGETQYF. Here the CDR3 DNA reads TGCGCCAGCAGCCATGCTACAGGGGCCGGTGAGACCCAGTACTTC.

This CDR3 reads CATSSPRVFSGNTIYF. The CDR3 bases are TGTGCCACCAGCAGCCCCAGGGTCTTCTCTGGAAACACCATATATTTT. The J gene is TRBJ1-3, the V gene TRBV15; possibly TRBD1 for D (5 bases). Trimming removed 3 bases from V and 0 bases from J, with 12 bases in between. This CDR3 is built from 16 residues. Germline CDR1 and CDR2: LNHNV and YYDKDF (reference sequence). The full variable domain, rest sourced from reference TRBV15 and TRBJ1-3, is DAMVIQNPRYQVTQFGKPVTLSCSQTLNHNVMYWYQQKSSQAPKLLFHYYDKDFNNEADTPDNFQSRRPNTSFCFLDIRSPGLGDTAMYLCATSSPRVFSGNTIYFGEGSWLTVV.

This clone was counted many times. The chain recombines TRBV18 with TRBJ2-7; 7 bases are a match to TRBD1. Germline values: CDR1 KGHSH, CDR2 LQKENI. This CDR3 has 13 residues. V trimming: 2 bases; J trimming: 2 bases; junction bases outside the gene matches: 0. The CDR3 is CASSPGTAYEQYF. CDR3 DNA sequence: TGTGCCAGCTCACCAGGGACAGCCTACGAGCAGTACTTC.

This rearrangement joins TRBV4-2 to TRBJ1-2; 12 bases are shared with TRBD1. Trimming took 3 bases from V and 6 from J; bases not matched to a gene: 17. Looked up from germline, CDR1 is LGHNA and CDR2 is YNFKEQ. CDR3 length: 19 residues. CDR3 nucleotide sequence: TGTGCCAGCAGCCAGCACCCCCGGGACAGGGGGCGACCAGTTAATGGCTACACCTTC. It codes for CASSQHPRDRGRPVNGYTF.

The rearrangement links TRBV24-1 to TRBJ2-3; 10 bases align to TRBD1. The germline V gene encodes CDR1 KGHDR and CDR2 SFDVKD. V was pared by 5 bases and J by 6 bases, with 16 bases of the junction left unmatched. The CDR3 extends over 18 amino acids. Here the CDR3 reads CATSGHPGQGNRQDTQYF. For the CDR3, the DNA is TGTGCCACCAGTGGCCACCCGGGACAGGGGAACCGTCAGGATACGCAGTATTTT.

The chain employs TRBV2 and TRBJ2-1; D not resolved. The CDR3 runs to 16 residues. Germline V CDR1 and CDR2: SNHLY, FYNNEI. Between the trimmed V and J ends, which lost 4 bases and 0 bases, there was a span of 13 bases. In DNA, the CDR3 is TGTGCCAGCAGTGCCCGATCACCGGGCTCCTACAATGAGCAGTTCTTC. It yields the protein CASSARSPGSYNEQFF.

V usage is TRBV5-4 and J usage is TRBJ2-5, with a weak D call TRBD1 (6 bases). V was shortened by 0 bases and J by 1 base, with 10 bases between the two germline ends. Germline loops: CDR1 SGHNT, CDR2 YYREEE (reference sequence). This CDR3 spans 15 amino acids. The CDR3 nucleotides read TGTGCCAGCAGCTTGGATCCGGACAGCCAAGAGACCCAGTACTTC. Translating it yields CASSLDPDSQETQYF.

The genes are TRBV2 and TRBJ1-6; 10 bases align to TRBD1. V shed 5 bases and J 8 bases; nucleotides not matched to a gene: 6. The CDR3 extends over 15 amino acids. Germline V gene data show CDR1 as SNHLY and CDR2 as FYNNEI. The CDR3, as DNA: TGTGCCAGCAGTTTCCGGGGGACAGGGGATTCACCCCTCCACTTT. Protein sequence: CASSFRGTGDSPLHF.

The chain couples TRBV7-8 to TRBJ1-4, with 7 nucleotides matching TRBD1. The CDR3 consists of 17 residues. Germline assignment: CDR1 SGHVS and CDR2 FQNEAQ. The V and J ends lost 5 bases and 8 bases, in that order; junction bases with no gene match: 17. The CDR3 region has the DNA TGTGCCAGCAGCCGAGGGGGCACTGGAGGGAGGAGGGAAAAACTGTTTTTT. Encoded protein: CASSRGGTGGRREKLFF.

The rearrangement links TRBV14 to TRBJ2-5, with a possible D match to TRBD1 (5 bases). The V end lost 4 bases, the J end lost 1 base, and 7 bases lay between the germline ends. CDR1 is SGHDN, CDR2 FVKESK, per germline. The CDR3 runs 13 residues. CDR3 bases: TGTGCCAGCAGCCTGACAGTCCAAGAGACCCAGTACTTC. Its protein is CASSLTVQETQYF.

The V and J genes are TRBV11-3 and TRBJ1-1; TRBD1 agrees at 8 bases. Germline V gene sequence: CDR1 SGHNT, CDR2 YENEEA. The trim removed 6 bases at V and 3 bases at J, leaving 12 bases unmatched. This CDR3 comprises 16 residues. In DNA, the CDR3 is TGTGCCAGCAGAAACGAGGGGACAGGCGATGACACTGAAGCTTTCTTT. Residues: CASRNEGTGDDTEAFF. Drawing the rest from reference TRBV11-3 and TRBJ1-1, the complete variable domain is EAGVVQSPRYKIIEKKQPVAFWCNPISGHNTLYWYLQNLGQGPELLIRYENEEAVDDSQLPKDRFSAERLKGVDSTLKIQPAELGDSAVYLCASRNEGTGDDTEAFFGQGTRLTVV.

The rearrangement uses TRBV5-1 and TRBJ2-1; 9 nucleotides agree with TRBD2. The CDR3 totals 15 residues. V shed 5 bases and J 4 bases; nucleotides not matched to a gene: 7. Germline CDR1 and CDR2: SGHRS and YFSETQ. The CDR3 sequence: CASRPTSGPYNEQFF. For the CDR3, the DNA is TGCGCCAGCAGACCGACTAGCGGACCATACAATGAGCAGTTCTTC.

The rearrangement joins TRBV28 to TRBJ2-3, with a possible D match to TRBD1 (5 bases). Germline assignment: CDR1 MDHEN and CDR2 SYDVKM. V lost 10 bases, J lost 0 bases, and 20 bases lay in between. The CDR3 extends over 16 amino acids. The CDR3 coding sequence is TGTGCCACTACAAGGGCTGGGGCGGTTAGCACAGATACGCAGTATTTT. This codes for CATTRAGAVSTDTQYF. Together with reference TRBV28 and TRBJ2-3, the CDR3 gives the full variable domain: DVKVTQSSRYLVKRTGEKVFLECVQDMDHENMFWYRQDPGLGLRLIYFSYDVKMKEKGDIPEGYSVSREKKERFSLILESASTNQTSMYLCATTRAGAVSTDTQYFGPGTRLTVL.

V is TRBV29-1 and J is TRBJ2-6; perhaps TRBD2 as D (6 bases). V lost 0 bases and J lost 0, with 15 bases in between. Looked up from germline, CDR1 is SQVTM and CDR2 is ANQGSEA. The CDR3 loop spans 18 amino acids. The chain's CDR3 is CSVEDRGGGSSGANVLTF. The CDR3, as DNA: TGCAGCGTTGAAGATCGAGGTGGGGGGAGCTCTGGGGCCAACGTCCTGACTTTC.

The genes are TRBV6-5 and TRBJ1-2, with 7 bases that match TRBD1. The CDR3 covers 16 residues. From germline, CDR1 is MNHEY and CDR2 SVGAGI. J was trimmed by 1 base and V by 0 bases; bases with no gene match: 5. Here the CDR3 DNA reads TGTGCCAGCAGTTACTCGAGCGCAGGGGGTAACTATGGCTACACCTTC. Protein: CASSYSSAGGNYGYTF.

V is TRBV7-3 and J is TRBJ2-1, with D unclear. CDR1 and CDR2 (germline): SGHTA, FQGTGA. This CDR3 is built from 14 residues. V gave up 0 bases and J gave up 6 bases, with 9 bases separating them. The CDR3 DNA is TGTGCCAGCAGCTTAACGGCCCCCAGCAATGAGCAGTTCTTC. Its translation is CASSLTAPSNEQFF.

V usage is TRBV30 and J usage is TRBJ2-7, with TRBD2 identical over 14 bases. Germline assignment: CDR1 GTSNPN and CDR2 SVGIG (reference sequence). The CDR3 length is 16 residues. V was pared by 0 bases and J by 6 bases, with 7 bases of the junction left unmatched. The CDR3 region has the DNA TGTGCCTGGAGTGTAGGACTAGCGGGAGGTTTAGGCGAGCAGTACTTC. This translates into CAWSVGLAGGLGEQYF.

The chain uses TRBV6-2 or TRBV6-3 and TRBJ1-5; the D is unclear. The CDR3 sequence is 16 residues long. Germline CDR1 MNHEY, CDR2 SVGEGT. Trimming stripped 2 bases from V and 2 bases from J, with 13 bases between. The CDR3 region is CASSYRPTRRNQPQHF. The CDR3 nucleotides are TGTGCCAGCAGTTACCGACCGACAAGGCGCAATCAGCCCCAGCATTTT.

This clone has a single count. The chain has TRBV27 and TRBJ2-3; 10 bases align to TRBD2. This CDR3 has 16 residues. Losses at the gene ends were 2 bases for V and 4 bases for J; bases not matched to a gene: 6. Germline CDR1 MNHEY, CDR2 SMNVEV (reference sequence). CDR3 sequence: CASSLRPSGGADTQYF. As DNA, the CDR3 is TGTGCCAGCAGTTTACGTCCTAGCGGGGGAGCAGATACGCAGTATTTT.

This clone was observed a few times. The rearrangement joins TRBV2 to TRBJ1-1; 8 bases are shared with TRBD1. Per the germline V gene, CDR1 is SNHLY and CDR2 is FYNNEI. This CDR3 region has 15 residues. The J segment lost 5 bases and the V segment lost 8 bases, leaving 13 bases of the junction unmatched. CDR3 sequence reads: CASGGTGGPRTEAFF. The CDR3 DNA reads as TGTGCCAGCGGCGGGACAGGTGGCCCGAGGACTGAAGCTTTCTTT.